What follows is one T cell receptor gamma chain and its context. The antigen remains undetermined. Looked up from germline, CDR1 is VENAVY and CDR2 is YDSYNSRV. With V trimmed by 0 bases and J by 5 bases, 3 bases remained unmatched. The CDR3 has 14 residues. The data were taken from a study of gamma delta lymphoproliferative disorders and STAT genes. Overall study context: Each gamma-chain library started from at least 50 ng of genomic DNA, using the LymphoTrack Dx TCRG Assay.

TCRdb re-identified clones in the multiplex PCR reads via CATT. The sample carries around 2,000 gamma-chain clones, just over 9.5% recorded once. Whole-study results and caveats: Most major patient clonotypes were shared with at least one healthy donor.

The receptor sequences were amplified from genomic DNA of peripheral blood mononuclear cells. This clonotype was sampled from a human donor with gamma-delta T-cell large granular lymphocyte leukemia. Specimen: blood. The rearrangement uses TRGV8 and TRGJP2. TCRdb lists no J gene, so it was determined here by aligning the DNA to germline. The CDR3 loop reads CATWDRASDWIKTF. The CDR3 DNA reads as TGTGCCACCTGGGATAGGGCCAGTGATTGGATCAAGACGTTT.